This T cell receptor (beta chain) was captured in a study of Ad26.COV2.S vaccination and SARS-CoV-2 variants. Study information: Ad26.COV2.S, an intramuscular injection, was given once or twice 56 days apart. General study findings and limits: Spike-specific TCR breadth ran higher among vaccine recipients than placebo recipients.

The treatment is: roughly 19 received Ad26.COV2.S at low or high dose, single or two shots; about five received placebo; per-sample allocation not given. Following the first vaccine or placebo injection, samples were taken on day 63. The individual, an adult aged 18-55 years, was a donor in Boston. As for this clone: Its target is not known.

Libraries were prepared by immunoSEQ multiplex PCR; TCRdb keeps only in-frame clonotypes and omits some of them. The sample has about 680,000 clones, around 92% seen once; the top ten hold over 1.3%. The CDR3 runs 15 residues. V dropped 0 bases and J dropped 2 bases, with 6 bases sitting between them. The germline V gene encodes CDR1 SGHNT and CDR2 YYREEE (reference sequence). The sequencing used peripheral blood, collected in a trial of Ad26.COV2.S vaccine versus placebo. The TCR was taken from a person aged 18-60 years who received the Ad26.COV2.S COVID-19 vaccine or a placebo. The chain couples TRBV5-4 to TRBJ2-6; D is unclear. Here the CDR3 reads CASSLEGPGANVLTF. The CDR3 bases are TGTGCCAGCAGCTTGGAAGGGCCTGGGGCCAACGTCCTGACTTTC. Together with reference TRBV5-4 and TRBJ2-6, the CDR3 gives the full variable domain: ETGVTQSPTHLIKTRGQQVTLRCSSQSGHNTVSWYQQALGQGPQFIFQYYREEENGRGNFPPRFSGLQFPNYSSELNVNALELDDSALYLCASSLEGPGANVLTFGAGSRLTVL.